Listed below are T cell receptor beta chains from one sample, sequenced in a study of beta chain features in type 1 diabetes. Libraries were prepared by immunoSEQ multiplex PCR; TCRdb keeps only in-frame clonotypes and omits some of them. The sample contains some 220,000 clones, approximately 11% of which appear only once. Material: central memory CD4+ T cells from blood. Every receptor here comes from a man between 18 and 29 years old in good health. The CDR3 runs from the conserved cysteine through the conserved F or W. The D gene is left open where the match is weak. Not all rows give a size; the values are once, few, many and, for expanded clones, a class.

TRBJ2-4	-	TRBV19	few	TGTGCCAGTAGTATAGGCATAGCCAAAAACATTCAGTACTTC	CASSIGIAKNIQYF
TRBJ2-3	-	TRBV4-2	-	TGTGCCAGCAGCCAAGATGAAGGCAGCGTATTCACAGATACGCAGTATTTT	CASSQDEGSVFTDTQYF
TRBJ2-2	-	TRBV29-1	-	TGCAGCGGTGGTCGGGGGCGCAACACCGGGGAGCTGTTTTTT	CSGGRGRNTGELFF
TRBJ2-3	TRBD2	TRBV11-2	few	TGTGCCAGCAGCTTGGCCGGGAGACTAGCGGGAGTCGTAGATACGCAGTATTTT	CASSLAGRLAGVVDTQYF
TRBJ1-1	-	TRBV21-1	-	TGTGCCAGCAGTACTATACTGGATCCTGAAGCTTTCTTT	CASSTILDPEAFF
TRBJ1-2	-	TRBV30	-	TGTGCCTGGAGTTTGACAGGCAGCTATGGCTACACCTTC	CAWSLTGSYGYTF
TRBJ2-7	TRBD2	TRBV7-9	-	TGTGCCAGCAGCCAGATAGCGGGAGCCAACGAGCAGTACTTC	CASSQIAGANEQYF
TRBJ2-7	TRBD2	TRBV7-2	-	TGTGCCAGCAGCCCTGGACTAGCGGGAGTTTACGAGCAGTACTTC	CASSPGLAGVYEQYF
TRBJ1-4	-	TRBV21-1	many	TGTGCCAGCAGCAAGGGACCCGGGGGCTCAAATGAAAAACTGTTTTTT	CASSKGPGGSNEKLFF
TRBJ2-7	-	TRBV7-8	many	TGTGCCAGCAGCTTACAGGGCCCTTCCTACGAGCAGTACTTC	CASSLQGPSYEQYF
TRBJ1-3	TRBD1	TRBV6-1	-	TGTGCCAGCAGGGCACAGGGGGGCTCTGGAAACACCATATATTTT	CASRAQGGSGNTIYF
TRBJ2-5	-	TRBV2	few	TGTGCCAGCAGTGGGGACACCAGGAAGTACTTC	CASSGDTRKYF
TRBJ2-7	TRBD2	TRBV30	-	TGTGCCTGGAGCCCGGGGGGGACTACCTTCTACGAGCAGTACTTC	CAWSPGGTTFYEQYF
TRBJ2-1	-	TRBV7-2	many	TGTGCCAGCAGCTTAGCGTCCCTCAGCGCTGAGCAGTTCTTC	CASSLASLSAEQFF
TRBJ2-3	-	TRBV4-2	few	TGTGCCAGCAGCCAAGCCGTGGGACTTTCTAGCACAGATACGCAGTATTTT	CASSQAVGLSSTDTQYF
TRBJ2-5	TRBD1	TRBV7-2	few	TGTGCCAGCAGCCGGGACAGTACCCAAGAGACCCAGTACTTC	CASSRDSTQETQYF
TRBJ2-1	TRBD2	TRBV6-6	few	TGTGCCAGCAGGGTAGCGGGAGAGTACAATGAGCAGTTCTTC	CASRVAGEYNEQFF
TRBJ2-4	-	TRBV28	-	TGTGCCAGCAGTGACGACGGGGGCGGGAACATTCAGTACTTC	CASSDDGGGNIQYF
TRBJ2-5	-	TRBV18	few	TGTGCCAGCTCACCACCGGGAAGGGATCCCCAGTACTTC	CASSPPGRDPQYF
TRBJ1-5	TRBD1	TRBV19	many	TGTGCCAGTAGGACAGGGAAGGGTCAGCCCCAGCATTTT	CASRTGKGQPQHF
TRBJ2-7	-	TRBV2	many	TGTGCCACCTCCTGGCAGGGCGACCCTAAACACGAGCAGTACTTC	CATSWQGDPKHEQYF
TRBJ2-6	TRBD1	TRBV4-1	few	TGCGCCAGCAGCCACAGACAGGGGGTTGGGGCCAACGTCCTGACTTTC	CASSHRQGVGANVLTF
TRBJ2-3	TRBD2	TRBV4-2	few	TGTGCCAGCAGAGGGCGGGAGAACGGAGATACGCAGTATTTT	CASRGRENGDTQYF
TRBJ1-1	-	TRBV10-3	few	TGTGCCATCAGGGAAGGGGAGGACACTGAAGCTTTCTTT	CAIREGEDTEAFF
TRBJ2-2	-	TRBV6-1	-	TGTGCCAGCAGTGATGGGACCCGGGTGGCGACCGGGGAGCTGTTTTTT	CASSDGTRVATGELFF
TRBJ2-1	-	TRBV6-5	many	TGTGCCAGCGGCTCCGGGATCTCGAAGGGGCAGTTCTTC	CASGSGISKGQFF
TRBJ2-1	-	TRBV7-2	-	TGTGCCAGCAGCGCCCCCCGGCGGAACAATGAGCAGTTCTTC	CASSAPRRNNEQFF
TRBJ2-1	-	TRBV7-6	-	TGTGCCAGCAGCTTAGCGTCAGTCAACGAGCAGTTCTTC	CASSLASVNEQFF
TRBJ1-1	-	TRBV30	few	TGTGCCTGGAGTGGTAAGGGGACATATGAAGCTTTCTTT	CAWSGKGTYEAFF
TRBJ2-3	TRBD2	TRBV29-1	few	TGCAGCGTTGATAGCGTTAGCGGGGGGGATACGCAGTATTTT	CSVDSVSGGDTQYF
TRBJ2-1	TRBD2	TRBV19	-	TGTGCCAGTAGTATACCGACTAGCGGGAGGACCAATGAGCAGTTCTTC	CASSIPTSGRTNEQFF
TRBJ1-2	TRBD1	TRBV18	few	TGTGCCAGCTCACCTCGGGACAGGGAAAACTATGGCTACACCTTC	CASSPRDRENYGYTF
TRBJ2-3	-	TRBV29-1	-	TGCAGCGTTGGAAATACAGATACGCAGTATTTT	CSVGNTDTQYF
TRBJ2-1	TRBD2	TRBV5-1	many	TGCGCCAGCAGCCCTACCGGGACTAGCGCCCGTAATGAGCAGTTCTTC	CASSPTGTSARNEQFF
TRBJ1-4	-	TRBV11-2	few	TGTGCCAGCAGCCCTGGGGTTGGGGCGCGATATGAAAAACTGTTTTTT	CASSPGVGARYEKLFF
TRBJ1-2	TRBD1	TRBV29-1	few	TGCAGCGTCCGACAGGGATCCGCCGAGGTGTACACCTTC	CSVRQGSAEVYTF
TRBJ2-3	-	TRBV9	many	TGTGCCAGCAGCCCGTTGGACGGAGACTACACAGATACGCAGTATTTT	CASSPLDGDYTDTQYF
TRBJ2-7	-	TRBV11-2	few	TGTGCCAGCAGCTTAGACACCAACTCCTACGAGCAGTACTTC	CASSLDTNSYEQYF
TRBJ2-4	-	TRBV6-5	-	TGTGCCAGCACCTTCCGCAACATTCAGTACTTC	CASTFRNIQYF
TRBJ2-7	TRBD1	TRBV4-3	-	TGCGCCAGCAGCCAATACGGGACAGGACCCTACGAGCAGTACTTC	CASSQYGTGPYEQYF
TRBJ1-3	-	TRBV6-1	-	TGTGCCAGCAGTTCGGACAGAGCCTTTGGAAACACCATATATTTT	CASSSDRAFGNTIYF
TRBJ2-1	-	TRBV14	few	TGTGCCAGCAGCCCACTACTAGGTTCCTGGAATGAGCAGTTCTTC	CASSPLLGSWNEQFF
TRBJ2-7	TRBD1	TRBV23-1	few	TGCGCCAGCAGTCGCGGGACAGGGGGCTACGAGCAGTACTTC	CASSRGTGGYEQYF
TRBJ2-5	-	TRBV4-3	-	TGCGCCAGCAGCCAGACGCAGAAAGAGACCCAGTACTTC	CASSQTQKETQYF
TRBJ2-7	TRBD1	TRBV6-1	-	TGTGCCAGCGGATGGACAGGGGAATACGAGCAGTACTTC	CASGWTGEYEQYF
TRBJ2-7	-	TRBV6-1	few	TGTGCCAGCAGTGCGCCCTGGCGAACCTACGAGCAGTACTTC	CASSAPWRTYEQYF
TRBJ2-7	-	TRBV4-3	-	TGCGCCAGCAGCCAAGGGATAGGGTTCTCCTACGAGCAGTACTTC	CASSQGIGFSYEQYF
TRBJ2-3	TRBD2	TRBV5-4	few	TGCGCCAGCAGCCAAGGACTAGCAGATACGCAGTATTTT	CASSQGLADTQYF
TRBJ2-1	TRBD2	TRBV7-2	-	TGTGCCAGCAGATCGGGACTAGCGGGCAACTACAATGAGCAGTTCTTC	CASRSGLAGNYNEQFF
TRBJ1-1	-	TRBV2	-	TGTGCCAGCAGGTCATTTGGGGGATTTGGCACTGAAGCTTTCTTT	CASRSFGGFGTEAFF